What follows are 18 T cell receptor beta chains derived from one specimen sequenced in a study of blood T cell repertoires in COVID-19. Here immunoSEQ multiplex PCR was the method, and the copy in TCRdb shows in-frame clones only, minus some. This table holds tens of thousands of clones, about 95% found once. The sample taken for sequencing was peripheral blood. These receptors were collected from a human donor with active COVID-19. The donor label of this sample is uncertain.

This chain links TRBV4-3 with TRBJ2-3; a possible D gene is TRBD2 (5 bases). Germline assignment: CDR1 LGHNA and CDR2 YSLEER. CDR3 length: 15 amino acids. V shed 1 base and J shed 0 bases, with 8 bases lying between them. In nucleotides, the CDR3 is TGCGCCAGCAGCCAAGGACTATCTAGCACAGATACGCAGTATTTT. This codes for CASSQGLSSTDTQYF.

The J gene is TRBJ2-3, the V gene TRBV7-2, with 11 positions matching TRBD2. The CDR3 has 17 residues. Germline lookup yields CDR1 SGHTA and CDR2 FQGNSA. The V and J ends lost 1 base and 6 bases, in that order; junction bases with no gene match: 9. CDR3 coding DNA: TGTGCCAGCAGCTTAGGATTAGCGGGGGGGAAGGGTGATACGCAGTATTTT. Protein product: CASSLGLAGGKGDTQYF. Based on the CDR3 plus reference TRBV7-2 and TRBJ2-3, the full variable domain is GAGVSQSPSNKVTEKGKDVELRCDPISGHTALYWYRQSLGQGLEFLIYFQGNSAPDKSGLPSDRFSAERTGGSVSTLTIQRTQQEDSAVYLCASSLGLAGGKGDTQYFGPGTRLTVL.

The V and J genes are TRBV6-5 and TRBJ2-7; D possibly corresponds to TRBD2 (5 bases). There are 14 residues in the CDR3. From germline, CDR1 is MNHEY and CDR2 SVGAGI. Trimming removed 0 bases from V and 9 bases from J, with 15 bases in between. The CDR3 is CASSYSRGPGGQYF. In nucleotides, the CDR3 is TGTGCCAGCAGTTACTCGAGAGGACCTGGAGGGCAGTACTTC.

The gene calls are TRBV6-4 and TRBJ2-3, with D unclear. The CDR3 is 15 residues long. V dropped 0 bases and J dropped 4 bases, with 11 bases sitting between them. Germline CDR1 is MRHNA and CDR2 is SNTAGT. The CDR3 DNA reads TGTGCCAGCAGTGACTCAGCCGGTTTTCCAGATACGCAGTATTTT. Translated: CASSDSAGFPDTQYF.

The sample holds a few counts of this clone. The rearrangement links TRBV4-2 to TRBJ1-2; the match to TRBD1 covers 8 bases. With V trimmed by 3 bases and J by 3 bases, 3 bases remained unmatched. Germline V lookup: CDR1 LGHNA, CDR2 YNFKEQ. The CDR3 spans 14 residues. The CDR3 bases are TGTGCCAGCAGCCAGGGGACAGGCGACTATGGCTACACCTTC. This codes for CASSQGTGDYGYTF.

The genes are TRBV4-1 and TRBJ2-6, with 13 bases fitting TRBD2. Germline V gene lookup returns CDR1 MGHRA and CDR2 YSYEKL. The ends lost 3 bases at V and 0 bases at J; junction bases unmatched: 2. The CDR3 is 18 residues long. For the CDR3, the DNA is TGCGCCAGCAGCCACCGGACTAGCGGGGGCTCTGGGGCCAACGTCCTGACTTTC. It yields the protein CASSHRTSGGSGANVLTF.

This chain uses TRBV3-1 (or the pseudogene TRBV3-2) with TRBJ2-1; no definite D call. The CDR3 runs 16 residues. The V gene's germline CDR1 is LGHDT and CDR2 YNNKEL (reference sequence). Trimming pared 1 base from V and 8 bases from J, leaving 18 bases between. The CDR3 DNA is TGTGCCAGCAGCCAAGGTAACGTCCCGGTTTCGCATGAGCAGTTCTTC. Residues: CASSQGNVPVSHEQFF.

This chain links TRBV7-9 with TRBJ2-5; maybe TRBD1 (5 bases). Per germline, CDR1 SEHNR and CDR2 FQNEAQ (reference sequence). The CDR3 is made up of 17 amino acids. The V gene lost 1 base and the J gene lost 5 bases, with 20 bases spanning the gap. CDR3 DNA sequence: TGTGCCAGCAGCTTAGAGCCGATAGGGGTTTCGTCGGAGACCCAGTACTTC. Its protein is CASSLEPIGVSSETQYF. Together with reference TRBV7-9 and TRBJ2-5, the CDR3 gives the full variable domain: DTGVSQNPRHKITKRGQNVTFRCDPISEHNRLYWYRQTLGQGPEFLTYFQNEAQLEKSRLLSDRFSAERPKGSFSTLEIQRTEQGDSAMYLCASSLEPIGVSSETQYFGPGTRLLVL.

This rearrangement joins TRBV21-1 to TRBJ2-7; TRBD1, the table's D call, was not compared with the DNA. TRBV21-1 is a recognized pseudogene. The CDR3 covers 15 residues. CDR3 loop: CASSCPPPEYYEQYF. DNA for the CDR3: TGTGCCAGCAGCTGCCCTCCACCAGAATACTACGAGCAGTACTTC.

V gene TRBV6-5 combines with J gene TRBJ2-7, with TRBD1 matching over 10 bases. The CDR3 is 14 amino acids. Germline V gene lookup returns CDR1 MNHEY and CDR2 SVGAGI. V lost 5 bases and J lost 6; bases outside the gene matches: 7. CDR3 region: CASSLDRGLSEQYF. The CDR3 DNA sequence: TGTGCCAGCAGTCTAGACAGGGGGCTTTCCGAGCAGTACTTC.

This chain uses TRBV27 with TRBJ2-7; the match to TRBD1 covers 7 bases. Germline V gives CDR1 MNHEY, CDR2 SMNVEV (reference sequence). Germline trimming cut 3 bases from V and 4 bases from J; bases unmatched to any gene: 15. The CDR3 covers 17 residues. CDR3 DNA: TGTGCCAGCAGTTTTCGAAAACCGGGACAGATTCCTTACGAGCAGTACTTC. This codes for CASSFRKPGQIPYEQYF.

This chain uses TRBV7-9 with TRBJ1-2, with D perhaps TRBD1 (5 bases). The CDR3 runs 13 residues. Per the germline V gene, CDR1 is SEHNR and CDR2 is FQNEAQ (reference sequence). Trimming pared 0 bases from V and 6 bases from J, leaving 8 bases between. CDR3 amino acids: CASSLASTDGYTF. The CDR3 DNA reads as TGTGCCAGCAGCTTAGCTTCGACAGATGGCTACACCTTC.

The genes are TRBV2 and TRBJ2-3; TRBD1 matches at 9 bases. The CDR3 spans 15 residues. Germline V CDR1 and CDR2: SNHLY, FYNNEI. V was pared by 7 bases and J by 1 base, with 6 bases of the junction left unmatched. CDR3 coding DNA: TGTGCCAGCACCAGACAGGGGGATCGCACAGATACGCAGTATTTT. As protein: CASTRQGDRTDTQYF.

The J gene is TRBJ2-5, the V gene TRBV2; D possibly corresponds to TRBD2 (5 bases). Trimming stripped 6 bases from V and 0 bases from J, with 17 bases between. Germline loops: CDR1 SNHLY, CDR2 FYNNEI. CDR3 length equals 16 residues. Written as DNA, the CDR3 is TGTGCCAGCAGGGTCCTTACGGGGAGCCACCAAGAGACCCAGTACTTC. Residues: CASRVLTGSHQETQYF.

V is TRBV5-1 and J is TRBJ2-3; tentative D call: TRBD2 (5 bases). Trimming shortened V by 0 bases and J by 2 bases, and 10 bases separated the two germline ends. This CDR3 is built from 15 residues. In germline, CDR1 is SGHRS, CDR2 YFSETQ. The CDR3 coding sequence is TGCGCCAGCAGCTTGGCCGCGGGCCCCACAGATACGCAGTATTTT. Amino acids: CASSLAAGPTDTQYF.

The chain couples TRBV19 to TRBJ2-1; tentatively, D is TRBD2 (7 bases). The germline gives CDR1 LNHDA, CDR2 SQIVND (reference sequence). The CDR3 loop spans 17 amino acids. Trimming left V 4 bases short and J 5 bases short, with 21 bases between. For the CDR3, the DNA is TGTGCCAGTAGTAAAGACCCATGGGGGGGCCTCGACAATGAGCAGTTCTTC. This sequence encodes CASSKDPWGGLDNEQFF. The full variable domain, its missing parts supplied by reference TRBV19 and TRBJ2-1, is DGGITQSPKYLFRKEGQNVTLSCEQNLNHDAMYWYRQDPGQGLRLIYYSQIVNDFQKGDIAEGYSVSREKKESFPLTVTSAQKNPTAFYLCASSKDPWGGLDNEQFFGPGTRLTVL.

The V call is TRBV13, the J call TRBJ2-5, with a weak D call TRBD2 (5 bases). Germline V gives CDR1 PRHDT, CDR2 FYEKMQ (reference sequence). CDR3 size: 15 residues. V was pared by 6 bases and J by 5 bases, with 19 bases between. CDR3 loop: CASRSPGSWEETQYF. The CDR3 DNA follows: TGTGCCAGCAGATCCCCGGGGAGTTGGGAGGAGACCCAGTACTTC.

This sequence joins TRBV19 and TRBJ2-7; a possible D gene is TRBD1 (6 bases). Deletions cut 4 bases from V and 3 bases from J, with 13 bases between. CDR3 length equals 14 residues. Per germline, CDR1 LNHDA and CDR2 SQIVND (reference sequence). The CDR3 coding sequence is TGTGCCAGTAGTACTACAGGGTCCTACTACGAGCAGTACTTC. Translating gives CASSTTGSYYEQYF. The full variable domain, with the rest looked up from reference TRBV19 and TRBJ2-7, is DGGITQSPKYLFRKEGQNVTLSCEQNLNHDAMYWYRQDPGQGLRLIYYSQIVNDFQKGDIAEGYSVSREKKESFPLTVTSAQKNPTAFYLCASSTTGSYYEQYFGPGTRLTVT.